These 6 T cell receptor beta chains were all obtained from the same sample, sequenced in a study of early T cells in non-severe SARS-CoV-2 infection. TCRdb re-called the 5' RACE reads with MiXCR, one entry per CDR3 protein. The sample has more than 90,000 distinct CDR3 sequences; 8% to 13% are singletons. The sample comprised whole blood. Receptors originate from an adult who was a healthcare worker with PCR-confirmed SARS-CoV-2 infection or an uninfected control (not recorded which).

This clonotype came up many times. This chain links TRBV2 with TRBJ2-7; D not certain. V gave up 5 bases and J gave up 0 bases, with 5 bases separating them. The CDR3 covers 12 residues. The germline V gene encodes CDR1 SNHLY and CDR2 FYNNEI. The CDR3 DNA reads TGTGCCAGCAGTCAAAGCTCCTACGAGCAGTACTTC. This gives the protein CASSQSSYEQYF. Based on the CDR3 plus reference TRBV2 and TRBJ2-7, the full variable domain is EPEVTQTPSHQVTQMGQEVILRCVPISNHLYFYWYRQILGQKVEFLVSFYNNEISEKSEIFDDQFSVERPDGSNFTLKIRSTKLEDSAMYFCASSQSSYEQYFGPGTRLTVT.

The rearrangement links TRBV9 to TRBJ1-5, with a weak D call TRBD1 (6 bases). This CDR3 has 13 amino acids. Germline V gene lookup returns CDR1 SGDLS and CDR2 YYNGEE. Trimming left V 2 bases short and J 5 bases short, with 8 bases between. CDR3 sequence: CASSVTGYQPQHF. The DNA of the CDR3 is TGTGCCAGCAGCGTGACAGGTTATCAGCCCCAGCATTTT.

The chain combines TRBV7-6 with TRBJ2-1; 12 bases line up with TRBD1. J gave up 7 bases and V 4 bases, and 5 bases lay outside the gene matches. This CDR3 region has 15 residues. Germline loops: CDR1 SGHVS, CDR2 FNYEAQ. In nucleotides, the CDR3 is TGTGCCAGCAGCTCCCCGGGACAGGGGGCAAATGAGCAGTTCTTC. Protein: CASSSPGQGANEQFF.

This clonotype was picked up many times. The rearrangement joins TRBV7-8 to TRBJ2-3; 14 nucleotides agree with TRBD2. V dropped 5 bases and J dropped 10; count of bases not matched to a gene: 8. The CDR3 is made up of 15 amino acids. Looked up from germline, CDR1 is SGHVS and CDR2 is FQNEAQ. The CDR3: CASSRLAGGPSSQYF. The CDR3, as DNA: TGTGCCAGCAGCCGACTAGCGGGGGGGCCCTCCTCGCAGTATTTT.

In its sample, this clonotype was seen many times. J is TRBJ1-4 and V is TRBV19; D is unresolved. Looked up from germline, CDR1 is LNHDA and CDR2 is SQIVND (reference sequence). The CDR3 totals 15 residues. The V end lost 5 bases, the J end lost 4 bases, and 14 bases lay between the germline ends. The CDR3 here is CASSYVRGDNEKLFF. The CDR3 nucleotides are TGTGCCAGTAGTTACGTTAGAGGAGATAATGAAAAACTGTTTTTT. Variable domain in full (rest from reference TRBV19 and TRBJ1-4): DGGITQSPKYLFRKEGQNVTLSCEQNLNHDAMYWYRQDPGQGLRLIYYSQIVNDFQKGDIAEGYSVSREKKESFPLTVTSAQKNPTAFYLCASSYVRGDNEKLFFGSGTQLSVL.

This clonotype was observed a handful of times. The chain carries TRBV19 and TRBJ2-1; tentatively, D is TRBD1 (6 bases). The CDR3 covers 15 residues. Trimming stripped 1 base from V and 0 bases from J, with 7 bases between. From germline, CDR1 is LNHDA and CDR2 SQIVND (reference sequence). This chain's CDR3 is CASSIVDSSYNEQFF. CDR3 coding DNA: TGTGCCAGTAGTATAGTGGACAGCTCCTACAATGAGCAGTTCTTC.